The 2 T cell receptor beta chains reported below all come from one sample, sequenced in a study of blood T cell repertoires in COVID-19. Method: immunoSEQ multiplex PCR; TCRdb's copy keeps in-frame clones and lacks some. The sample holds under 200,000 clones, around nine tenths seen once. Sequencing was performed on peripheral blood. Every receptor here comes from a man aged 18 to 29 with active or convalescent COVID-19.

V usage is TRBV4-3 and J usage is TRBJ2-7, with 8 bases lining up with TRBD2. The V and J ends lost 1 base and 6 bases, in that order; junction bases with no gene match: 11. Germline-derived CDR1 and CDR2 are LGHNA and YSLEER. CDR3 size: 16 residues. The CDR3 DNA sequence: TGCGCCAGCAGCCAAGCGGGGGGGATTACAGACGGCGAGCAGTACTTC. Translated: CASSQAGGITDGEQYF.

The V gene is TRBV7-2, the J gene TRBJ1-2; possible D gene TRBD1, 6 bases. There are 15 residues in the CDR3. Germline V gene sequence: CDR1 SGHTA, CDR2 FQGNSA. V lost 2 bases and J 8 bases, leaving 18 bases between the germline ends. The CDR3 loop reads CASSLRLQGSRGYTF. For the CDR3, the DNA is TGTGCCAGCAGCTTAAGGCTCCAGGGGAGTCGGGGCTACACCTTC.